Below, 2 T cell receptor beta chains from the same sample are listed, as sequenced in a study of T cell responses to AZD1222 COVID-19 vaccine. TCRdb's table, derived via immunoSEQ multiplex PCR, lists solely in-frame clones and lacks some. The data contain 110,000 or so clones, 88% of them seen just once; the ten biggest clones take up less than 6.5%. The sequenced sample was peripheral blood, obtained 28 days after the second AZD1222 dose. Source of these receptors: an adult who received the AZD1222 COVID-19 vaccine.

CDR3 residues: CASSLVSGGSPLHF. The CDR3 DNA follows: TGTGCCAGCAGCTTGGTGTCAGGGGGTTCACCCCTCCACTTT. The chain carries TRBV5-6 and TRBJ1-6, with 7 bases lining up with TRBD1. Germline loops: CDR1 SGHDT, CDR2 YYEEEE. The CDR3 length is 14 residues. After removal of 0 bases from V and 9 bases from J, the junction contained 3 bases not matched to a gene.

The rearrangement links TRBV10-3 to TRBJ2-1; perhaps TRBD1 as D (7 bases). The CDR3 has 14 residues. V was shortened by 5 bases and J by 8 bases, with 16 bases between the two germline ends. Germline V lookup: CDR1 ENHRY, CDR2 SYGVKD. The CDR3 DNA reads as TGTGCCATCAGTCGTTCGGGGGACAGCGATGAGCAGTTCTTC. Its translation: CAISRSGDSDEQFF.